This TCR beta chain appears in the sequencing data of a study of monozygotic twins with inflammatory bowel disease (dated by TCRdb to the late 2010s). About the investigation overall: The full study comprised around 28 monozygotic twin pairs: nine German pairs (four IBD-concordant, five IBD-discordant) and 19 IBD-discordant Danish pairs. The search for disease-associated traits relied mainly on comparing, within discordant pairs, IBD patients with their genetically identical healthy co-twins. Each individual had, on average, about 151 000 unique TCRalpha sequences and 181 000 unique TCRbeta sequences available for analysis. General conclusions and limits of the study: Fewer clonotypes were shared with other individuals by IBD patients than by healthy twins, most markedly in patients showing signs of disease activity. Measured by the inverse Simpson index, TCRbeta repertoire diversity was lower in IBD patients than in their healthy co-twins. No difference in repertoire similarity was observed between concordant and discordant twins, possibly owing to limited statistical power. The results gave no support for a single strong signal or clonotype linked to IBD. Differing immunosuppressive treatments among patients may have added background noise and inter-individual variability to the repertoires. The analysis was unable to tell different T cell subtypes apart.

The CDR3 contains 12 residues, cysteine and phenylalanine counted. No DNA appears here. The germline V gene sets CDR1 to KGHDR and CDR2 to SFDVKD. Receptors were amplified or captured by 5' RACE. Each TCR library was prepared from about 3.5 ug of total RNA. For each sample, cDNA synthesis was carried out in eight separate reactions using SMARTScribe reverse transcriptase. During cDNA synthesis, template switching was used to introduce unique molecular identifiers that contained a 6-nucleotide sample barcode. Two nested PCRs of roughly 16 and 10 cycles amplified the TCRalpha and TCRbeta cDNA, and bead purification followed each PCR. Before amplification, the cDNA was treated with uracil DNA-glycosylase and purified using the QIAquick PCR purification kit. In the second PCR, Illumina TruSeq-compatible adapters and sample-specific barcodes were added. Library quality and concentration were assessed using TapeStation and Qubit, and roughly 5 ng of each library was pooled. Sequencing of the pooled libraries was done on an Illumina HiSeq2500 single-index Rapid Run using custom sequencing primers and 2 x 100 bp reads. The study's own analysis went as follows. UMI-based consensus assembly with MiGEC version 1.2.6 was used to correct PCR and sequencing errors. V(D)J alignment, clonotype assembly and CDR3 extraction were performed with MiXCR version 2.1.1. Normalisation of gene usage, clonotype sharing and MAIT/NKT TCR abundance was achieved by analysing the top 1000, 10 000 and 20 000 clonotypes per sample. Diversity was computed as the inverse Simpson index with the vegan R package after downsampling to 27 000 UMIs. Paired Mann-Whitney U tests on discordant twin pairs were used, with Benjamini-Hochberg multiple-testing correction. The reads went through TCRdb reprocessing, and each CDR3 protein sequence gets one entry with no DNA. What appears here as the V and J calls and clone size reflects TCRdb's work, not the paper's. The sample has 140,000 to 150,000 distinct CDR3 sequences on record. The ten largest clones capture 0.95% to 1.5% of the sample.

From each donor, a roughly 2.5 ml peripheral blood sample was collected into PAXgene tubes and stored at -80 degrees C. Without any T cell sorting, total RNA was extracted from whole blood using the PAXgene blood miRNA kit on an automated QIAcube. Peripheral blood from monozygotic twin pairs, either concordant or discordant for inflammatory bowel disease, underwent deep TCRalpha and TCRbeta repertoire profiling that used unique molecular barcoding. Smoking habits were recorded for all twin pairs, and individuals were classified as current, former or never smokers. On this clonotype: The specificity of this receptor is unknown.

This sequence uses TRBV24-1 and TRBJ1-1. The clonotype was recovered from a human donor with ulcerative colitis or Crohn's disease, or a healthy co-twin of an affected twin (not recorded which). Input material: blood. CDR3 reads: CATSGEDSFAFF.